This T cell receptor (beta chain) was obtained from a study of vaccination effects on CD4 cells after COVID-19. Regarding the study as a whole: The vaccine-induced clones of healthy vaccinees included only 1 of 255 that cross-reacted with common cold coronaviruses.

Following 10 days of culture, CD4+ T cells were isolated. BNT162b2 vaccine or mRNA-1273 vaccine was given to participants in two doses. Cultures had half their medium replaced with IL-2 medium on days 3 and 7. CDR3 length: 14 residues. V was clipped by 2 bases and J by 1 base, with 7 bases between them. CDR1 MNHEY and CDR2 SVGAGI come from the germline V gene. Note on this clone: The antigen is not known.

Some clones are missing from TCRdb's copy, which holds only in-frame ones; the method was immunoSEQ multiplex PCR. The data hold 45,000 to 55,000 clones, with approximately 70% observed a single time. The clonotype originates from a human donor who received a COVID-19 vaccine. The chain employs TRBV6-5 and TRBJ2-3, with D hard to call. Source: CD4+ T cells from PBMCs cultured without peptide, taken after COVID-19 vaccination. In DNA form, the CDR3 reads TGTGCCAGCAGTTACGGGTCTGGCACAGATACGCAGTATTTT. It is translated as CASSYGSGTDTQYF.